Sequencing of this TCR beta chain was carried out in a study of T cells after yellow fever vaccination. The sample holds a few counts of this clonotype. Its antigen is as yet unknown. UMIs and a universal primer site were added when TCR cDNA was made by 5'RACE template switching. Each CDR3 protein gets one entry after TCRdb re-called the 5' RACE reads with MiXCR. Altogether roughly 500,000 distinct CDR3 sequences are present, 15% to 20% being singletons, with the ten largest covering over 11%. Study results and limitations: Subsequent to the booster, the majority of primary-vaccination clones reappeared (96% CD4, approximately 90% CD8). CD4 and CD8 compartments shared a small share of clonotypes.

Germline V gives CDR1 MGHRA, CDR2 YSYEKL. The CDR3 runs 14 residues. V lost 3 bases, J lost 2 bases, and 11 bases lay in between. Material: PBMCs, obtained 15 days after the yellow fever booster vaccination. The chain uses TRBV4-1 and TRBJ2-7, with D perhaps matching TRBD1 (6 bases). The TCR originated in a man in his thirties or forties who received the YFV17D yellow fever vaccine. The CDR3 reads CASSQAGVAYEQYF. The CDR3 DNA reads TGCGCCAGCAGCCAGGCAGGGGTCGCCTACGAGCAGTACTTC.